A selection of T cell receptor beta chains follows, all from one sample in a study of regulatory T cells in long-lasting Graves disease. TCRdb recomputed calls from the multiplex PCR reads with MiXCR, one row per CDR3 protein. The sample comprises roughly 400,000 distinct CDR3 sequences, about 15% of which are singletons, and over 7% rests with the top ten. This sample was shared with a second study, whose subject was T cells in Graves' hyperthyroidism and ophthalmopathy.

Sequenced here: peripheral blood mononuclear cells (PBMCs), sampled at new diagnosis, from a patient treated with antithyroid drugs. These receptors were collected from a woman in her 40s with Graves disease. Both conserved end residues are part of each CDR3. D genes are given only for firm matches. Not every row has a clone size; where given, it reads once, few, many or a size class.

cdr3_aa,cdr3_nt,v_call,clone_size,d_call,j_call
CASSLGDRRETQYF,TGTGCCAGCAGCTTAGGGGACAGGCGAGAGACCCAGTACTTC,TRBV7-6,few,TRBD1,TRBJ2-5
CASSLFFGGLQETQYF,TGTGCCAGCAGCTTGTTCTTTGGGGGGCTCCAAGAGACCCAGTACTTC,TRBV11-3,many,.,TRBJ2-5
CASSYSTGSNTEAFF,TGTGCCAGCAGTTACTCGACAGGGTCGAACACTGAAGCTTTCTTT,TRBV6-5,many,TRBD1,TRBJ1-1
CSARAPANEKLFF,TGCAGTGCTAGAGCGCCGGCTAATGAAAAACTGTTTTTT,TRBV20-1,many,.,TRBJ1-4
CASKVVGRASARYNEQFF,TGTGCCAGCAAGGTCGTCGGTCGGGCTAGCGCGAGATACAATGAGCAGTTCTTC,TRBV6-2/TRBV6-3,many,.,TRBJ2-1
CASRAGTRAFF,TGTGCCAGCAGGGCCGGGACTAGAGCTTTCTTT,TRBV6-1,few,.,TRBJ1-1
CASSRDINYGYTF,TGCGCCAGCAGTCGGGACATTAACTATGGCTACACCTTC,TRBV10-1,many,.,TRBJ1-2
CAIVGASNTEAFF,TGTGCCATCGTGGGGGCAAGCAACACTGAAGCTTTCTTT,TRBV10-3,many,.,TRBJ1-1
CASSARITDTQYF,TGTGCCAGCTCAGCTCGGATCACAGATACGCAGTATTTT,TRBV18,few,.,TRBJ2-3
CASSDDGRSSYEQYF,TGCGCCAGCAGTGATGACGGGAGGAGCTCCTACGAGCAGTACTTC,TRBV10-2,.,TRBD2,TRBJ2-7
CASSQGQPNEKLFF,TGTGCCAGCAGTCAGGGCCAGCCTAATGAAAAACTGTTTTTT,TRBV27,many,.,TRBJ1-4
CSARDSGRSGNTIYF,TGCAGTGCTAGAGATAGTGGCCGCTCTGGAAACACCATATATTTT,TRBV20-1,few,.,TRBJ1-3
CASSQTDGTQYF,TGTGCCAGCAGCCAAACCGACGGGACCCAGTACTTC,TRBV7-9,many,.,TRBJ2-5
CASSFSALAGGPGEQYF,TGTGCCAGCAGCTTTTCCGCCCTAGCGGGAGGGCCGGGGGAGCAGTACTTC,TRBV7-9,many,TRBD2,TRBJ2-7
CASSSDRVYTEAFF,TGTGCCAGCAGTTCTGACAGGGTCTACACTGAAGCTTTCTTT,TRBV28,many,TRBD1,TRBJ1-1
CASSPLELKQFF,TGTGCCAGCTCACCACTGGAACTAAAGCAGTTCTTC,TRBV18,.,.,TRBJ2-1
CSAPRTGEVEQFF,TGCAGTGCTCCCCGGACAGGGGAGGTTGAGCAGTTCTTC,TRBV20-1,many,TRBD1,TRBJ2-1
CAISESRGRGRYNEQFF,TGTGCCATCAGTGAGTCTCGCGGGAGGGGAAGATACAATGAGCAGTTCTTC,TRBV10-3,.,TRBD2,TRBJ2-1
CASNWQVNTEAFF,TGTGCCAGCAACTGGCAGGTGAACACTGAAGCTTTCTTT,TRBV5-6,many,.,TRBJ1-1
CASSGVQGLGNYGYTF,TGTGCCAGCAGCGGCGTACAGGGACTCGGTAACTATGGCTACACCTTC,TRBV9,many,.,TRBJ1-2
CASSLAGTAQYF,TGTGCCAGCAGTCTAGCGGGAACGGCCCAGTACTTC,TRBV12-3/TRBV12-4,many,TRBD2,TRBJ2-5
CATSGTGIQPQHF,TGTGCCACCAGTGGGACAGGGATACAGCCCCAGCATTTT,TRBV24-1,few,TRBD1,TRBJ1-5
CASAMGQTNSPLHF,TGTGCTAGTGCCATGGGACAGACAAATTCACCCCTCCACTTT,TRBV12-5,many,TRBD1,TRBJ1-6
CSAIGIGTSNQPQHF,TGCAGTGCAATAGGGATCGGGACAAGCAATCAGCCCCAGCATTTC,TRBV20-1,.,.,TRBJ1-5
CASSWDSQSYEQYF,TGTGCCAGCAGCTGGGACTCTCAATCCTACGAGCAGTACTTC,TRBV7-2,many,.,TRBJ2-7
CASSPLTIKQGFTSYEQYF,TGCGCCAGCAGCCCCTTGACTATTAAACAGGGATTCACCTCCTACGAGCAGTACTTC,TRBV4-1,.,.,TRBJ2-7
CASSLSVILAGGPHEQFF,TGTGCCAGCAGTTTATCCGTCATTTTAGCGGGAGGGCCCCATGAGCAGTTCTTC,TRBV27,many,TRBD2,TRBJ2-1
CASSLDQPEFNNEQFF,TGTGCCAGCAGCTTAGATCAGCCGGAGTTCAACAATGAGCAGTTCTTC,TRBV11-2,.,.,TRBJ2-1
CASSPVAGENNEQFF,TGTGCCAGCAGTCCCGTAGCGGGAGAGAACAATGAGCAGTTCTTC,TRBV12-3/TRBV12-4,many,TRBD2,TRBJ2-1
CASSEFLGGRTEAFF,TGTGCCAGCAGTGAATTCTTAGGTGGGAGAACTGAAGCTTTCTTT,TRBV2,.,.,TRBJ1-1
CASSLVLAGNTGELFF,TGTGCCAGCAGCTTAGTACTAGCGGGGAACACCGGGGAGCTGTTTTTT,TRBV13,few,TRBD2,TRBJ2-2
CASVLSLAGDKRADTQYF,TGTGCTAGTGTCCTCAGCCTAGCGGGAGATAAGAGGGCAGATACGCAGTATTTT,TRBV12-5,many,TRBD2,TRBJ2-3
CASSLEDLSADTQYF,TGCGCCAGCAGCTTGGAGGACCTCTCGGCGGATACGCAGTATTTT,TRBV5-1,few,.,TRBJ2-3
CASSSSVSVYNEQFF,TGTGCCAGCAGTTCTAGCGTTTCCGTTTACAATGAGCAGTTCTTC,TRBV7-2,many,.,TRBJ2-1
CASRLPGLPKTEQYF,TGTGCCAGCAGACTACCGGGACTACCCAAGACCGAGCAGTACTTC,TRBV11-2,many,TRBD2,TRBJ2-7
CASSLTSGRYDEQFF,TGTGCCAGCAGCCTTACTAGCGGGAGGTATGATGAGCAGTTCTTC,TRBV7-2,many,TRBD2,TRBJ2-1
CASSFPGLRYGYTF,TGTGCCAGCAGTTTTCCAGGGCTGAGGTATGGCTACACCTTC,TRBV12-3/TRBV12-4,many,.,TRBJ1-2
CASSWGGEGGEQYF,TGTGCCAGCAGTTGGGGCGGAGAAGGGGGCGAGCAGTACTTC,TRBV2,many,.,TRBJ2-7
CASSLRAETYEQYF,TGTGCCAGCAGCTTAAGGGCAGAGACCTACGAGCAGTACTTC,TRBV7-9,.,.,TRBJ2-7
CATSTKDSTISYEQYF,TGTGCCACCAGCACGAAGGACAGCACAATCTCCTACGAGCAGTACTTC,TRBV15,many,.,TRBJ2-7
CASSFYGGQETQYF,TGTGCCAGCAGTTTCTACGGGGGGCAAGAGACCCAGTACTTC,TRBV27,many,TRBD2,TRBJ2-5
CASSAQRGPGTNEQFF,TGTGCCAGCAGCGCTCAACGAGGACCCGGGACCAATGAGCAGTTCTTC,TRBV9,few,.,TRBJ2-1
CASRGVSNQPQHF,TGTGCCAGCCGGGGGGTGAGCAATCAGCCCCAGCATTTT,TRBV2,many,.,TRBJ1-5
CASSPGPDGLSTGELFF,TGTGCCAGCAGTCCCGGACCGGACGGCCTGTCCACCGGGGAGCTGTTTTTT,TRBV27,many,.,TRBJ2-2
CASSHGSGQFF,TGTGCCAGCAGCCATGGGTCCGGGCAGTTCTTC,TRBV14,many,.,TRBJ2-1
CAWSVKGTNEQYF,TGTGCCTGGAGTGTAAAAGGGACTAACGAGCAGTACTTC,TRBV30,.,TRBD2,TRBJ2-7
CASAFSASEQYF,TGTGCCAGCGCCTTTTCGGCTTCTGAGCAGTACTTC,TRBV27,many,.,TRBJ2-7
CASSPIRGWSTDTQYF,TGTGCCAGCAGCCCCATCCGGGGCTGGAGCACAGATACGCAGTATTTT,TRBV11-2,many,.,TRBJ2-3
CAWAPGRTLEKLFF,TGTGCCTGGGCCCCCGGCAGGACCCTTGAAAAACTGTTTTTT,TRBV30,many,.,TRBJ1-4
CASSPFQIGTEAFF,TGTGCCAGCAGCCCCTTTCAGATCGGCACTGAAGCTTTCTTT,TRBV3-1,many,.,TRBJ1-1
CASSFQGLFYEQYF,TGTGCCAGCAGCTTCCAGGGGCTCTTCTACGAGCAGTACTTC,TRBV11-2,few,.,TRBJ2-7
CASSFAGGEYEQYF,TGTGCCAGCAGTTTCGCAGGGGGAGAATACGAGCAGTACTTC,TRBV12-3/TRBV12-4,many,TRBD1,TRBJ2-7
CASSPRRDEQFF,TGTGCCAGCAGTCCCAGACGGGACGAGCAGTTCTTC,TRBV6-1,few,.,TRBJ2-1
CSARQAGYEQFF,TGCAGTGCTAGACAGGCGGGCTATGAGCAGTTCTTC,TRBV20-1,many,.,TRBJ2-1
CASSVTVNQPQHF,TGTGCCAGCAGTGTGACAGTCAATCAGCCCCAGCATTTT,TRBV28,many,.,TRBJ1-5
CASREGWGGRRAFF,TGTGCCAGCAGAGAGGGATGGGGGGGCCGTCGAGCTTTCTTT,TRBV28,many,.,TRBJ1-1
CSAKGGNTGELFF,TGCAGTGCTAAGGGAGGGAACACCGGGGAGCTGTTTTTT,TRBV20-1,.,.,TRBJ2-2
CSARDRTDTLFNYGYTF,TGCAGTGCTAGAGATCGGACAGACACCCTCTTTAACTATGGCTACACCTTC,TRBV20-1,many,.,TRBJ1-2
CASRADLQRQFF,TGTGCCAGCAGGGCTGACTTACAGAGGCAGTTCTTC,TRBV2,many,.,TRBJ2-1
CASSLWTGGELFF,TGTGCCAGCAGCTTATGGACAGGCGGGGAGCTGTTTTTT,TRBV11-2,.,TRBD1,TRBJ2-2